This T cell receptor beta chain was sequenced for a study of blood T cell repertoires in COVID-19 (dated by TCRdb to about 2020). About the investigation overall: Samples from collaborators originated in the United States, Italy and Spain and spanned both the acute and convalescent phases of COVID-19. Samples came from the ongoing ImmuneRACE study (first 160 participants) plus 1,254 subjects from 6 global collaborators. Subjects who had been exposed to COVID-19, were actively infected with it, or had recovered from it provided the deeply sampled blood TCRbeta repertoires that made up the dataset. Sample metadata almost always included a de-identified subject ID, COVID-19 status, age in years and sex. The repertoires were released in a freely available public database intended as a resource for research on the immune response to SARS-CoV-2. The material from the prospective study consisted of cDNA or gDNA derived from T cells, B-cell-depleted T cells, or PBMCs. Where available, HLA class I and class II types were obtained from metadata supplied by the sample provider rather than from assay-based typing. What the study reported, not specific to this receptor: The quantity of clinical and demographic metadata differed by source and by participant and was supplied without curation.

Based on the germline V gene, the CDR1 and CDR2 sequences are SNHLY and FYNNEI. V is clipped by 2 bases and J by 4 bases, and the sequence between their germline boundaries is 9 bases long. The CDR3, from cysteine to phenylalanine, totals 13 residues. Only the CDR3 DNA is retained, 39 bases long and in frame from the first base. TCRbeta CDR3 regions were amplified from genomic DNA using the immunoSEQ Assay, a bias-controlled multiplex PCR. As for how the authors treated the data: The number of nucleated cells in each sample was estimated by amplification of reference gene primers within the assay. To quantify the absolute abundance of each unique TCRbeta CDR3 rearrangement, sequence reads were collapsed and filtered. For each sample, productive Simpson clonality was calculated as the square root of Simpson's diversity index over productive rearrangements. TCRdb provides this immuneACCESS table in a form limited to in-frame rearrangements. Some clones are lacking; in checked studies, under half of them reflect an unresolved V gene, and why the rest are absent is not known. V, J and clone size are those of that table, while D and trimming were read from the DNA. A total of fewer than 50,000 clones appear in this sample, about 90% of them only once. Roughly 4.8% of the sample is in the top ten clones.

Comment on this clone: Its antigen remains undetermined. Base-call qualities are not available, and no considerably larger clone is one nucleotide away.

One collaborating source in Seattle enrolled patients while the patients were actively infected and followed the patients over time throughout the course of disease. Whole blood was collected in K2EDTA tubes by collaborating institutions according to the institutions' own protocols. For TCRbeta analysis, collaborators shipped samples as frozen whole blood, isolated PBMCs, or DNA extracted from either of those sample types. Sequencing was done on a sample of peripheral blood. The chain is assembled from TRBV2 and TRBJ2-7, and the D gene may be TRBD2, 5 bases matching. The origin of this receptor is a man aged 60-69 years with COVID-19, enrolled during active disease. The CDR3 reads as follows: CASSELRGYEQYF. Here is the DNA: TGTGCCAGCAGTGAACTCCGGGGATACGAGCAGTACTTC.